This T cell receptor beta chain was found in a study of blood T cell repertoires in COVID-19. As for the study in general: The study drew acute and convalescent COVID-19 samples from the United States, Italy and Spain. The analysed material was cDNA or gDNA that came from T cells, B-cell-depleted T cells, or PBMCs.

Source study methods: Nucleated cell counts were estimated from reference gene primer amplification. Repertoires were generated with immunoSEQ multiplex PCR, while TCRdb's copy carries only in-frame clones and drops some. The DNA was the basis for D and trimming; V, J and clone size are from that table. The repertoire includes approximately 68,000 clones, over 75% of them detected once, and under 7% sits in the top ten. Germline trimming cut 3 bases from V and 6 bases from J; bases unmatched to any gene: 8. Per germline, CDR1 LNHDA and CDR2 SQIVND (reference sequence). CDR3 length equals 15 residues.

The sequence derives from a man between 50 and 59 years old with active COVID-19. Sample: peripheral blood. The chain joins TRBV19 to TRBJ2-7; TRBD1 agrees at 10 bases. CDR3 sequence: CASSIRTGGLGEQYF. The CDR3 coding sequence is TGTGCCAGTAGTATTCGGACAGGGGGACTCGGCGAGCAGTACTTC.